Described below is a single TCR beta chain sequence and its context. Antigen specificity is unknown. Primers for the PCR totalled 60 Vbeta and 13 Jbeta. Repertoires were generated with immunoSEQ multiplex PCR, while TCRdb's copy carries only in-frame clones and drops some. The sample lists roughly 100,000 clones, 75% occurring once. This entry is derived from a study of cytomegalovirus exposure and HLA in healthy donors. Study findings and constraints: The sole available immune exposure information was CMV serostatus. The authors enumerated 150 to 200 TCR beta chains as linked to cytomegalovirus.

The receptor's source is a male donor in good health and CMV-seropositive. The sequencing sample was made of PBMCs.

The CDR3 region has the DNA TGTGCCAGCAGCCAGGACAGGGTGAGATATACGCAGTATTTT. This encodes CASSQDRVRYTQYF. The chain recombines TRBV6-5 with TRBJ2-3; 8 bases line up with TRBD1. CDR3 size: 14 residues. Per germline, CDR1 MNHEY and CDR2 SVGAGI. Germline trimming cut 6 bases from V and 7 bases from J; bases unmatched to any gene: 9.